Listed here is a single TCR beta chain. A few counts support this clone. The specificity of this receptor is unknown. The record has no base qualities; no much larger clone is one base away. Including the terminal cysteine and phenylalanine, the CDR3 comprises 15 residues. The sequence is cut down to CDR3 DNA, 45 bases in frame from base 1. Library preparation was by the immunoSEQ multiplex PCR assay. For the multiplex PCR, a mixture combining 60 forward primers for TCR Vbeta segments and 13 reverse primers for TCR Jbeta segments was used. The CDR3 region of rearranged TCR beta genes was amplified from genomic DNA by a multiplex PCR assay. Amplified TCR beta libraries were sequenced as 87-base-pair reads on the Illumina HiSeq System. The study's processing was this. A later analysis tallied roughly 80 million unique TCR beta chains across the 700 or so repertoires, and around 12 million of those chains were shared by two or more donors. A nearest-neighbor algorithm error-corrected the raw reads and collapsed the reads into unique sequences, merging closely related sequences to remove PCR and sequencing errors. CDR3 sequences were aligned to IMGT reference sequences to assign V, D and J gene segments. Each retained sequence needed at least a six-nucleotide match to both a V gene segment and a J gene segment. Rearrangements were classified as productive when the CDR3 lacked stop codons and remained in frame with V and J, and all other rearrangements were classified as non-productive. Following IMGT convention, CDR3 was defined as the stretch from the second conserved V-encoded cysteine up to the conserved J-encoded phenylalanine. Sequences without an unambiguous match to a single V gene segment were excluded from the earlier analysis of several hundred of the donors. An earlier analysis of a few hundred of the donors called V segments functional above 56.7% productive rearrangements and segregating when the between-donor standard deviation exceeded 5%. A statistical classification framework was built for diagnosing cytomegalovirus status from the catalog of TCR beta chain sequences. A later analysis assigned V and J genes by comparing TCR nucleotide sequences with IMGT/GENE-DB human TR gene sequences. Using the TCRdist pipeline, a later analysis assigned CDR3 sequences along with most-parsimonious VDJ recombination scenarios. A later analysis defined each TCR beta chain by its CDR3 amino acid sequence plus V-gene family, and excluded reads lacking a unique V-gene family. A later analysis removed over 500 highly shared, low-generation-probability nucleotide sequences to deal with suspected cross-contamination and a sequencing artifact. In a later analysis, a clonal expansion index for each public chain was calculated from normalized within-repertoire ranks of inferred template counts. A later analysis computed generation probabilities with a VDJ recombination model fitted to out-of-frame rearrangements, and checked the results against IGoR. A later analysis scored TCR-TCR, TCR-HLA and TCR-CMV co-occurrence with hypergeometric tests, applying a repertoire-size bias correction to TCR pairs. False discovery rates were estimated in a later analysis by permuting HLA or CMV assignments 20 times. In a later analysis, co-occurring TCRs were grouped using DBSCAN, with TCRdist sequence similarity added in when clustering inside HLA-allele-positive subsets. Repertoires with fewer than 30,000 or more than 120,000 public chains were left out of co-occurrence clustering, as were five repertoires with anomalous nucleotide sharing. Not all clones reach the TCRdb copy of this immuneACCESS table, which keeps in-frame sequences only. Checked studies attribute under half of the gap to unresolved V genes and leave the rest unexplained. Clone size and V and J calls were adopted from that table, with D and trimming inferred from the DNA. The sample table records under 250,000 clones; roughly four fifths of these occur just once. The ten largest clones take up 9.5% to 13% of the sample.

This record comes from a study of cytomegalovirus exposure and HLA in healthy donors (dated by TCRdb to about 2017). At the level of the whole study: An earlier analysis of some 550 of the donors reported 250 to 350 Gb of sequence data and some 100 million unique TCR beta sequences from about 200 million T cells. An early release that covered around 590 HLA-typed donors contained approximately 300 gigabases of sequencing data and some 87 million unique TCR sequences. Among the roughly 390 genotyped donors, more than 70% belonged to the genetic ancestry cluster associated with self-reported Caucasian donors. The study aimed to test whether signatures of past pathogen exposure could be identified by cataloging public T cell receptors. The T cell repertoires of 700 or so subjects were profiled by immunosequencing and related to cytomegalovirus serostatus. Along with the roughly 700-subject first cohort, a separate validation cohort of over a hundred different subjects was used. To predict cytomegalovirus infection status, the study combined high-throughput TCR immunosequencing, statistical association of individual TCRs with disease status, and machine learning. A later analysis re-analyzed previously published TCR beta repertoires from 550 to 700 donors and added high-resolution HLA genotyping to study TCR occurrence patterns. Rather than drawing on any new phenotypic data, the later analysis identified candidate immune exposures from TCR beta sequences and the way those sequences occurred across donors. An earlier analysis of 587 of the donors used high-throughput TCR beta sequencing to judge whether each TCR beta V gene segment behaved as functional or pseudogenic. Donor age, sex, ethnicity and CMV serostatus were compiled together with the repertoire data. A later genetic analysis used genome-wide SNP genotypes for about three fifths of the roughly 700 donors, treating that subset as a discovery cohort. All discovery cohort repertoires had been generated on a single sequencing platform. Both class I and class II loci were covered by HLA typing, at four-digit resolution. The number of typed donors differed by locus: about 620-630 for A, B, C, DRB1 and DQB1; approximately 530 for DQA1; 606 for DPA1; and about 450 for DPB1. Roughly five DR-DQ haplotypes were treated as single units for association and clustering because of strong linkage in the cohort. Among 350 to 400 genotyped donors of the cohort, an average of roughly 240,000 unique TCR beta nucleotide sequences were sequenced per donor, roughly a sixth of them non-productive.

In total, fewer than 750 healthy bone marrow donors made up the cohort. At the time of sampling, every cohort member was nominally healthy, though immune exposures that went unrecorded were likely present. The donor tested CMV seropositive, placing the donor among the 289 seropositive members of the cohort. Every donor gave a peripheral blood sample, and the peripheral blood mononuclear cells from that sample were used for TCR beta sequencing. Genomic DNA extraction from the blood cell samples was performed with the Qiagen DNeasy Blood Extraction Kit. On the study overall, not on this receptor specifically: Most TCR sequences were observed very rarely across donors, whereas some public TCRs were present in many individuals. Cytomegalovirus status was reported to be diagnosed by the classifier with high specificity and sensitivity in both the original and validation cohorts. For the cohort, immune exposure information was limited to CMV serostatus. V-gene and J-gene trimming of TCR beta chains was associated with a missense DCLRE1C variant in a later genetic analysis, and the association was replicated in an independent cohort. Because the 87-base-pair reads could not distinguish some IMGT-functional V segments, including TRBV6-2 and TRBV6-3, those segments were excluded. The authors suggested that the approach could potentially be extended to other disease states and immunological phenotypes. Strong co-occurrence of HLA alleles, especially DR and DQ, made assigning TCR associations to individual alleles difficult. An earlier analysis of approximately 500 of the donors showed that most TCR beta V segments appeared in productive rearrangements either about 90% or about 30% of the time, which broadly matched IMGT annotations. Specific HLA alleles were associated with some 15,000 TCR beta sequences at a false discovery rate of 0.05 in a later analysis. According to a later analysis, TCR association rates differed among HLA loci, with DRB1 alleles showing the most associated TCRs and HLA-C alleles showing the fewest. Because counts were too low, some 16 rarely observed V segments, including chromosome 9 orphons, were excluded from the earlier analysis of 587 of the donors. A total of about 150 TCR beta chains were listed by the study as associated with cytomegalovirus. A further reported finding was that TCR beta sequences accurately predicted the HLA-A and HLA-B alleles for most subjects in the first cohort. A later analysis reported that several top co-occurrence clusters appeared linked to parvovirus B19, influenza, CMV and Epstein-Barr virus. A few of the identified cytomegalovirus-associated TCR beta chains were confirmed in vitro to be specific for cytomegalovirus antigens. A group of highly shared sequence variants was considered likely to be a technical artifact of the sequencing pipeline. Most CMV-associated TCR beta chains appeared to be HLA-restricted in a later analysis, and the HLA associations seemed to be driven largely by CMV exposure. In a later analysis, HLA-associated TCR beta chains were found to be more clonally expanded and to have lower generation probabilities than equally common non-associated chains. Presence/absence analyses assumed roughly uniform sequencing depth across donors, an assumption that may not hold. The cohort was sequenced for TCR beta chains only, and without alpha or paired-chain data the features that could be detected were limited. Linkage disequilibrium might explain the correlated functional status among segregating V segments, but an unknown experimental factor could not be excluded. Because some donors lacked HLA typing at each locus, the association tests relied only on the typed subset. According to a later genetic analysis, donors in an Asian-associated ancestry cluster had fewer N-insertions in productive TCRs than the roughly 670-donor mean.

The sequence came from a woman aged 45-60 years in good health and CMV-seropositive. The sample comprised PBMCs. Here the chain combines TRBV21-1 and TRBJ1-1. TRBV21-1 is reported as a pseudogene. The sequence in DNA is TGTGCCAGCAGCTCCCGAAAGGGAGAGAACACTGAAGCTTTCTTT. It specifies CASSSRKGENTEAFF.